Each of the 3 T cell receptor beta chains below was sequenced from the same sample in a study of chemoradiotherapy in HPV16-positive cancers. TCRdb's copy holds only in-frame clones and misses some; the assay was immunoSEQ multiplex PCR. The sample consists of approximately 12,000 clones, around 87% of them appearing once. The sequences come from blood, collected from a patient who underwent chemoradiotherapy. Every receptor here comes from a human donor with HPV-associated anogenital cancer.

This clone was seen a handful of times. The CDR3 loop is CASSSSGRSGNSPLHF. CDR3 DNA sequence: TGTGCCAGCAGCTCCTCGGGCCGATCGGGGAATTCACCCCTCCACTTT. The chain links TRBV7-8 to TRBJ1-6; D gene unclear. CDR1 SGHVS and CDR2 FQNEAQ come from the germline V gene. Trimming took 4 bases from V and 7 from J, leaving 17 bases between them. The CDR3 contains 16 residues.

CDR3 bases: TGTGCCAGCAGCCCCCGTAGGACAGAGAACTATGGCTACACCTTC. Translation: CASSPRRTENYGYTF. This sequence joins TRBV6-5 and TRBJ1-2; D is possibly TRBD1 (6 bases). Trimming stripped 6 bases from V and 2 bases from J, with 16 bases between. From germline, CDR1 is MNHEY and CDR2 SVGAGI. The CDR3 runs to 15 residues.

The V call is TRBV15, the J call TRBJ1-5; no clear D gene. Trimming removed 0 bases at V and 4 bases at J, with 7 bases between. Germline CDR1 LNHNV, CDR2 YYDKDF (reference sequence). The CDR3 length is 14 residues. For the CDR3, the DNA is TGTGCCACCAGCAGAGACCCGAGTAATCAGCCCCAGCATTTT. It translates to CATSRDPSNQPQHF.